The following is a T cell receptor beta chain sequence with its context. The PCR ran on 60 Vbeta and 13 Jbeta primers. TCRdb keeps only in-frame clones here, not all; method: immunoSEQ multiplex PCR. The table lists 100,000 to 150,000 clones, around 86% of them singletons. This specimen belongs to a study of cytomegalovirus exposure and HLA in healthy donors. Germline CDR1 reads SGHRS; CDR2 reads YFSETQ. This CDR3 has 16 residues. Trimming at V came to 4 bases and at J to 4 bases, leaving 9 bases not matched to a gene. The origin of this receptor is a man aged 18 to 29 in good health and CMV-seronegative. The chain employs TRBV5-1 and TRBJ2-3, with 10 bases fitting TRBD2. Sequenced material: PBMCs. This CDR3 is CASSHKAGGPSDTQYF. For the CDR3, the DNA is TGCGCCAGCAGCCATAAAGCGGGGGGGCCATCAGATACGCAGTATTTT.